Presented here are 17 T cell receptor beta chains from one specimen sequenced in a study of cytomegalovirus exposure and HLA in healthy donors. Primers for the PCR totalled 60 Vbeta and 13 Jbeta. Profiling relied on immunoSEQ multiplex PCR, and the TCRdb table lists in-frame clones only, not all of them. The sample carries 130,000 to 150,000 clones, almost 80% recorded once. What was sequenced was PBMCs. The receptors shown here come from a male donor in good health and CMV-seronegative.

The V and J genes are TRBV4-1 and TRBJ2-1; 11 nucleotides match TRBD2. The V and J ends lost 3 bases and 0 bases, in that order; junction bases with no gene match: 7. The germline gives CDR1 MGHRA, CDR2 YSYEKL. The CDR3 has 18 amino acids. The DNA of the CDR3 is TGCGCCAGCAGCCAGCTAGCGGGGGGAAAGAGCTCCTACAATGAGCAGTTCTTC. Amino acid sequence: CASSQLAGGKSSYNEQFF.

V usage is TRBV7-2 and J usage is TRBJ1-3, with a tentative D call TRBD1 (5 bases). The V gene lost 1 base and the J gene lost 0 bases, with 13 bases spanning the gap. The CDR3 sequence is 17 residues long. CDR1 and CDR2 from the germline V gene are SGHTA and FQGNSA. CDR3 region: CASSLGGAGFSGNTIYF. The CDR3 DNA follows: TGTGCCAGCAGCTTAGGCGGGGCAGGGTTCTCTGGAAACACCATATATTTT. Supplemented by reference TRBV7-2 and TRBJ1-3, the full variable domain reads GAGVSQSPSNKVTEKGKDVELRCDPISGHTALYWYRQSLGQGLEFLIYFQGNSAPDKSGLPSDRFSAERTGGSVSTLTIQRTQQEDSAVYLCASSLGGAGFSGNTIYFGEGSWLTVV.

This chain joins TRBV4-3 and TRBJ2-7; 7 positions agree with TRBD1. The CDR3 length is 15 residues. The V segment lost 0 bases and the J segment 0 bases; nucleotides outside the gene matches: 2. Germline V gene data show CDR1 as LGHNA and CDR2 as YSLEER. The CDR3 loop is CASSQDRDSSYEQYF. The CDR3 coding sequence is TGCGCCAGCAGCCAAGATAGGGACAGCTCCTACGAGCAGTACTTC.

The rearrangement joins TRBV18 to TRBJ1-3; possibly TRBD1 for D (6 bases). There are 16 residues in the CDR3. Germline V gene data show CDR1 as KGHSH and CDR2 as LQKENI. Deletions cut 4 bases from V and 0 bases from J, with 13 bases between. As DNA, the CDR3 is TGTGCCAGCTCACAAGGACAGCGAGTCTCTGGAAACACCATATATTTT. Amino acids: CASSQGQRVSGNTIYF.

V is TRBV4-3 and J is TRBJ2-1; 7 nucleotides agree with TRBD2. CDR3 length: 13 residues. Germline trimming cut 2 bases from V and 10 bases from J; bases unmatched to any gene: 5. Germline V lookup: CDR1 LGHNA, CDR2 YSLEER. CDR3 region: CASSQSGGTEQFF. CDR3 DNA sequence: TGCGCCAGCAGCCAATCCGGGGGGACCGAGCAGTTCTTC.

This clone has more than one count but fewer than ten. The rearrangement joins TRBV7-2 to TRBJ2-2, with D unclear. Germline CDR1 and CDR2: SGHTA and FQGNSA. The CDR3 contains 14 residues. V lost 0 bases, J lost 5 bases, and 7 bases lay in between. The CDR3 loop is CASSLAGATGELFF. The CDR3 coding sequence is TGTGCCAGCAGCTTAGCGGGCGCAACCGGGGAGCTGTTTTTT. The full variable domain, completed using reference TRBV7-2 and TRBJ2-2, is GAGVSQSPSNKVTEKGKDVELRCDPISGHTALYWYRQSLGQGLEFLIYFQGNSAPDKSGLPSDRFSAERTGGSVSTLTIQRTQQEDSAVYLCASSLAGATGELFFGEGSRLTVL.

The chain is built from TRBV7-2 and TRBJ1-5, with D possibly TRBD1 on 6 matching bases. The CDR3 runs 15 residues. The germline gives CDR1 SGHTA, CDR2 FQGNSA. Trimming stripped 4 bases from V and 5 bases from J, with 15 bases between. CDR3 in amino acids: CASSWRVGGDQPQHF. CDR3 bases: TGTGCCAGCAGCTGGCGGGTAGGGGGGGATCAGCCCCAGCATTTT. The full variable domain, its missing parts supplied by reference TRBV7-2 and TRBJ1-5, is GAGVSQSPSNKVTEKGKDVELRCDPISGHTALYWYRQSLGQGLEFLIYFQGNSAPDKSGLPSDRFSAERTGGSVSTLTIQRTQQEDSAVYLCASSWRVGGDQPQHFGDGTRLSIL.

The J gene is TRBJ2-3, the V gene TRBV12-5, with 15 bases identical to TRBD2. The CDR3 extends over 17 amino acids. CDR1 is LGHNT, CDR2 FRNRAP, per germline. V was clipped by 5 bases and J by 0 bases; unmatched bases: 3. CDR3 in amino acids: CASGRGLAGGSTDTQYF. The CDR3 DNA is TGTGCTAGTGGTCGGGGACTAGCGGGGGGTAGCACAGATACGCAGTATTTT.

The chain is built from TRBV2 and TRBJ1-2; 10 nucleotides line up with TRBD1. Losses at the gene ends were 3 bases for V and 4 bases for J; bases not matched to a gene: 8. CDR3 length: 16 amino acids. The germline V gene encodes CDR1 SNHLY and CDR2 FYNNEI. The CDR3 bases are TGTGCCAGCAGTGACCAGACAGGGGGCGAAGGCTATGGCTACACCTTC. It codes for CASSDQTGGEGYGYTF. Supplemented by reference TRBV2 and TRBJ1-2, the full variable domain reads EPEVTQTPSHQVTQMGQEVILRCVPISNHLYFYWYRQILGQKVEFLVSFYNNEISEKSEIFDDQFSVERPDGSNFTLKIRSTKLEDSAMYFCASSDQTGGEGYGYTFGSGTRLTVV.

This clone was observed a handful of times. The J gene is TRBJ1-6, the V gene TRBV5-8; D gene uncertain. CDR1 and CDR2 from the germline V gene are SGHTS and YDEGEE. This CDR3 region has 15 residues. V was trimmed by 1 base and J by 0 bases, leaving 5 bases between them. The CDR3 loop is CASSLTSSYNSPLHF. As DNA, the CDR3 is TGTGCCAGCAGCTTGACGAGCTCCTATAATTCACCCCTCCACTTT.

This chain connects TRBV9 to TRBJ2-7, with D possibly matching TRBD1 (5 bases). The CDR3 is 14 amino acids. V lost 2 bases and J 0 bases, leaving 9 bases between the germline ends. Looked up from germline, CDR1 is SGDLS and CDR2 is YYNGEE. CDR3 residues: CASSVQGLSYEQYF. The CDR3 DNA is TGTGCCAGCAGCGTCCAGGGCCTCTCCTACGAGCAGTACTTC.

This clone was seen a handful of times. The chain uses TRBV29-1 and TRBJ2-2; 8 nucleotides match TRBD2. In germline, CDR1 is SQVTM, CDR2 ANQGSEA. J lost 4 bases, V lost 4 bases, and 8 bases had no gene match. The CDR3 sequence is 15 residues long. The CDR3 loop reads CSVGLGGRSTGELFF. The CDR3 DNA reads as TGCAGCGTTGGATTAGGCGGGAGGAGCACCGGGGAGCTGTTTTTT.

The chain is built from TRBV5-4 and TRBJ2-2; 8 bases are a match to TRBD2. Unmatched junction bases numbered 10, after V lost 3 bases and J lost 6 bases. The CDR3 is made up of 16 amino acids. Germline loops: CDR1 SGHNT, CDR2 YYREEE (reference sequence). The CDR3 DNA reads as TGTGCCAGCAGCTCGGGCGGGGGACTAGTGTCCGGGGAGCTGTTTTTT. Translated, it gives CASSSGGGLVSGELFF. The full variable domain, in which reference TRBV5-4 and TRBJ2-2 provide the parts outside the CDR3, is ETGVTQSPTHLIKTRGQQVTLRCSSQSGHNTVSWYQQALGQGPQFIFQYYREEENGRGNFPPRFSGLQFPNYSSELNVNALELDDSALYLCASSSGGGLVSGELFFGEGSRLTVL.

V and J are TRBV4-3 and TRBJ2-7; D gene ambiguous. V lost 1 base, J lost 2 bases, and 12 bases lay in between. Germline V gene data show CDR1 as LGHNA and CDR2 as YSLEER. The CDR3 sequence is 15 residues long. DNA of the CDR3: TGCGCCAGCAGCCAAGGTAACACCGCCGCCTACGAGCAGTACTTC. It codes for CASSQGNTAAYEQYF.

This clone was seen just once. V usage is TRBV5-1 and J usage is TRBJ2-5, with D unresolved. In germline, CDR1 is SGHRS, CDR2 YFSETQ. This CDR3 has 14 residues. V was trimmed by 1 base and J by 4 bases, leaving 11 bases between them. CDR3 coding DNA: TGCGCCAGCAGCTTGCTCGTGACGGGAGAGACCCAGTACTTC. This gives the protein CASSLLVTGETQYF.

The chain combines TRBV5-1 with TRBJ2-1; 7 nucleotides align to TRBD1. V lost 7 bases, J lost 7 bases, and 11 bases stayed unmatched. CDR3 length: 14 amino acids. Germline CDR1 is SGHRS and CDR2 is YFSETQ. In DNA form, the CDR3 reads TGCGCCAGCGTACCCGGGACAGATCAAAATGAGCAGTTCTTC. The encoded protein is CASVPGTDQNEQFF.

The chain combines TRBV19 with TRBJ1-2, with 8 nucleotides matching TRBD1. CDR1 LNHDA and CDR2 SQIVND come from the germline V gene (reference sequence). CDR3 length: 14 amino acids. V shed 8 bases, J shed 1 base, and the junction held 6 bases outside the gene matches. The chain's CDR3 is CASGDRRVNYGYTF. The CDR3 region has the DNA TGTGCCAGTGGGGACAGGAGAGTTAACTATGGCTACACCTTC.